This entry lists 28 T cell receptor beta chains sequenced from one sample in a study of CD8 T cells in ankylosing spondylitis. MiXCR was run by TCRdb on the 5' RACE reads, yielding one entry per CDR3 protein. The profile shows approximately 240,000 distinct CDR3 sequences, 20% to 30% of them singletons. The specimen was blood, either unsorted or a sorted T cell fraction (not recorded which). The receptors here all came from a male donor with ankylosing spondylitis or in good health (not recorded which).

At least ten counts were recorded for this clonotype. This chain uses TRBV29-1 with TRBJ1-1; D gene unclear. The ends were cut back, 3 bases at V and 4 bases at J, with 9 bases in the middle. Germline V gene sequence: CDR1 SQVTM, CDR2 ANQGSEA. This CDR3 has 12 amino acids. The CDR3 DNA follows: TGCAGCGTTGAGTCGTGGAGCACTGAAGCTTTCTTT. Translation: CSVESWSTEAFF.

This clonotype has more than one count but fewer than ten. The chain employs TRBV20-1 and TRBJ2-5, with 8 positions matching TRBD2. V lost 4 bases, J lost 2 bases, and 6 bases stayed unmatched. The length of the CDR3 is 14 residues. Germline V gene sequence: CDR1 DFQATT, CDR2 SNEGSKA (reference sequence). The CDR3 DNA reads TGCAGTGCTAAACGGGGGGGTTTGCAAGAGACCCAGTACTTC. This gives the protein CSAKRGGLQETQYF.

The chain joins TRBV6-6 to TRBJ1-2; D gene unclear. V lost 5 bases and J 8 bases, leaving 9 bases between the germline ends. This CDR3 contains 11 residues. Germline V gene sequence: CDR1 MNHNY, CDR2 SVGAGI (reference sequence). The CDR3 reads CASSTGPGYTF. The CDR3 region has the DNA TGTGCCAGCAGTACCGGACCCGGCTACACCTTC.

This clonotype was seen a handful of times. The rearrangement joins TRBV20-1 to TRBJ2-1, with D unresolved. CDR1 and CDR2 (germline): DFQATT, SNEGSKA (reference sequence). The CDR3 is 11 amino acids. Trimming removed 4 bases at V and 5 bases at J, with 6 bases between. CDR3 nucleotides: TGCAGTGCTAACCGTAACAATGAGCAGTTCTTC. Translated, it gives CSANRNNEQFF.

This clonotype was detected a few times. The rearrangement uses TRBV12-3 or TRBV12-4 and TRBJ2-5; no firm D call. CDR3 length: 14 residues. V was shortened by 2 bases and J by 4 bases, with 11 bases between the two germline ends. DNA for the CDR3: TGTGCCAGCAGTTTAAGTGCCGGGTTAGAGACCCAGTACTTC. Its protein product is CASSLSAGLETQYF.

This clonotype has a single count. An end of the junction does not agree with germline; a read error may underlie this. The chain combines TRBV4-2 with TRBJ2-3; D unclear. CDR3 length: 13 residues. Germline CDR1 and CDR2: LGHNA and YNFKEQ. The DNA for the CDR3 is TGTGCCATCAGCCCTGGGCTCCTCGATACGCAGTATTTT. Its protein product is CAISPGLLDTQYF.

The chain couples TRBV5-1 to TRBJ2-5, with 9 bases lining up with TRBD1. Per the germline V gene, CDR1 is SGHRS and CDR2 is YFSETQ. With V trimmed by 7 bases and J by 3 bases, 10 bases remained unmatched. CDR3 length: 15 amino acids. CDR3 in DNA: TGCGCCAGCGGAAACAGGGGGCGCGCGGAAGAGACCCAGTACTTC. The encoded protein is CASGNRGRAEETQYF.

This clonotype was detected many times. The chain links TRBV5-5 to TRBJ2-2; 8 bases line up with TRBD1. This CDR3 is built from 16 residues. The V and J ends lost 6 bases and 1 base, in that order; junction bases with no gene match: 8. CDR1 and CDR2 (germline): SGHKS, YYEKEE (reference sequence). CDR3 loop: CASTPTGTGNTGELFF. Here the CDR3 DNA reads TGTGCCAGCACCCCAACCGGGACAGGGAACACCGGGGAGCTGTTTTTT.

J is TRBJ2-1 and V is TRBV10-1, with D tentatively TRBD2 (7 bases). The length of the CDR3 is 17 residues. Germline CDR1 WNHNN, CDR2 SYGVQD (reference sequence). The germline V and J ends were trimmed by 2 bases and 0 bases, with 14 bases remaining between them. CDR3 protein: CASSENPRGPSYNEQFF. The DNA for the CDR3 is TGCGCCAGCAGTGAGAATCCGCGGGGGCCCTCCTACAATGAGCAGTTCTTC.

CDR3 sequence: CSASHGAMGETQYF. In nucleotides, the CDR3 is TGCAGTGCTAGCCACGGGGCCATGGGGGAGACCCAGTACTTC. V is TRBV20-1 and J is TRBJ2-5; D is tentatively TRBD1 or TRBD2 (5 bases each). CDR3 size: 14 residues. The V end was cut by 3 bases, the J end by 5 bases, with 16 bases between. Germline CDR1 and CDR2: DFQATT and SNEGSKA (reference sequence).

This clonotype was counted many times. CDR3 nucleotides: TGCAGTGCTAGAGTTCAGTCCTACAATGAGCAGTTCTTC. Its translation is CSARVQSYNEQFF. The V gene is TRBV20-1, the J gene TRBJ2-1, with unresolved D. V was cut by 1 base and J by 1 base, with 5 bases left in between. Per germline, CDR1 DFQATT and CDR2 SNEGSKA (reference sequence). The CDR3 is 13 residues long.

The rearrangement links TRBV5-1 to TRBJ1-1; 7 bases line up with TRBD1. With V trimmed by 2 bases and J by 8 bases, 6 bases remained unmatched. The CDR3 is made up of 13 amino acids. Looked up from germline, CDR1 is SGHRS and CDR2 is YFSETQ. CDR3 sequence reads: CASSLQGKGEAFF. As DNA, the CDR3 is TGCGCCAGCAGCTTACAGGGGAAGGGGGAAGCTTTCTTT.

This clonotype was picked up a small number of times. The germline gene is not matched at one end of the junction; a read error may be the cause. The chain carries TRBV12-3 or TRBV12-4 and TRBJ2-7; tentative D call: TRBD2 (6 bases). The length of the CDR3 is 12 residues. The CDR3 spells CASSRGLLGEDF. The CDR3 region has the DNA TGTGCCAGCAGTCGCGGACTATTAGGGGAGGACTTC.

The chain links TRBV20-1 to TRBJ2-1, with 9 bases matching TRBD1. The germline V gene has CDR1 DFQATT and CDR2 SNEGSKA (reference sequence). CDR3 length equals 15 residues. Trimming at V came to 6 bases and at J to 9 bases, leaving 15 bases not matched to a gene. The CDR3 region has the DNA TGCAGTGCCGATCCTGGGACAGGGAAAAGCGGTGAGCAGTTCTTC. Translation: CSADPGTGKSGEQFF.

In its sample, this clonotype was seen a few times. The V call is TRBV4-1, the J call TRBJ1-1, with D possibly matching TRBD1 (5 bases). This CDR3 has 15 residues. In germline, CDR1 is MGHRA, CDR2 YSYEKL. Trimming took 7 bases from V and 3 from J, leaving 18 bases between them. The CDR3 bases are TGCGCCAGCACCATGACCCAGGGTACGGACACTGAAGCTTTCTTT. Translated: CASTMTQGTDTEAFF.

The chain is built from TRBV7-2 and TRBJ2-1; 10 bases align to TRBD2. V lost 1 base, J lost 10 bases, and 7 bases stayed unmatched. This CDR3 is 15 amino acids long. In germline, CDR1 is SGHTA, CDR2 FQGNSA. In DNA form, the CDR3 reads TGTGCCAGCAGCTTAGTTGGTAGCGGGGGGTCCGAGCAGTTCTTC. Translating it yields CASSLVGSGGSEQFF.

This clonotype was observed a handful of times. The chain employs TRBV25-1 and TRBJ2-7, with no clear D. V was trimmed by 2 bases and J by 5 bases, leaving 10 bases between them. In germline, CDR1 is MGHDK, CDR2 SYGVNS. This CDR3 is 13 amino acids long. This CDR3 is CASSEPSLNEQYF. CDR3 DNA: TGTGCCAGCAGTGAACCATCCTTGAACGAGCAGTACTTC.

This clonotype has only a few counts. The V call is TRBV12-3 or TRBV12-4, the J call TRBJ1-6; TRBD1 might be the D (6 bases). Trimming took off 6 bases at V and 7 bases at J, with 10 bases between the two ends. This CDR3 is 13 amino acids long. In DNA, the CDR3 is TGTGCCAGCAGGGGGGCCATCAATTCACCCCTCCACTTT. The encoded protein is CASRGAINSPLHF.

This clonotype was observed many times. The V and J genes are TRBV7-9 and TRBJ1-1, with D hard to call. V lost 4 bases and J 4 bases, leaving 10 bases between the germline ends. Germline CDR1 and CDR2: SEHNR and FQNEAQ (reference sequence). CDR3 length equals 13 residues. CDR3 region: CASSYDGRTEAFF. The DNA for the CDR3 is TGTGCCAGCAGCTACGACGGGCGCACTGAAGCTTTCTTT.

The V call is TRBV5-5, the J call TRBJ2-3; 10 nucleotides match TRBD2. CDR1 SGHKS and CDR2 YYEKEE come from the germline V gene (reference sequence). The CDR3 loop spans 15 amino acids. Trimming at V came to 4 bases and at J to 3 bases, leaving 5 bases not matched to a gene. The CDR3: CASSTASGGTDTQYF. The CDR3 nucleotides are TGTGCCAGCAGCACGGCTAGCGGGGGAACAGATACGCAGTATTTT.

This clonotype was seen more than once but under ten times. The rearrangement joins TRBV28 to TRBJ2-7; 10 nucleotides agree with TRBD1. Germline lookup yields CDR1 MDHEN and CDR2 SYDVKM. The V segment lost 5 bases and the J segment 6 bases; nucleotides outside the gene matches: 7. CDR3 length: 14 amino acids. CDR3 residues: CASSTGTGVREQYF. The DNA for the CDR3 is TGTGCCAGCAGTACAGGGACAGGGGTTCGCGAGCAGTACTTC.

The sample holds a few counts of this clonotype. CDR3 region: CASSGSWTLGLEQYF. CDR3 DNA: TGTGCCAGCAGTGGGTCGTGGACACTGGGGCTCGAGCAGTACTTC. V gene TRBV12-3 or TRBV12-4 combines with J gene TRBJ2-7, with D possibly being TRBD1 (5 bases). There are 15 residues in the CDR3. V was clipped by 5 bases and J by 6 bases, with 20 bases between them.

This clonotype was counted between two and nine times. The chain has TRBV6-1 and TRBJ2-5; TRBD2 might be the D (6 bases). Per the germline V gene, CDR1 is MNHNS and CDR2 is SASEGT. Trimming took off 6 bases at V and 5 bases at J, with 13 bases between the two ends. CDR3 size: 13 residues. The CDR3 bases are TGTGCCAGCAGCCTGACTAGGACGGAGACCCAGTACTTC. Protein product: CASSLTRTETQYF.

This clonotype was seen ten or more times. V is TRBV20-1 and J is TRBJ1-1, with D uncertain. V lost 5 bases to trimming and J lost 0 bases, with 10 bases between them. Germline-derived CDR1 and CDR2 are DFQATT and SNEGSKA (reference sequence). The CDR3 is made up of 13 amino acids. The CDR3 sequence: CSAVPGLNTEAFF. For the CDR3, the DNA is TGCAGTGCTGTCCCGGGGTTGAACACTGAAGCTTTCTTT.

The V gene is TRBV6-1, the J gene TRBJ2-3, with D possibly TRBD2 on 5 matching bases. With 7 bases removed from V and 0 bases from J, the gap between germline ends came to 17 bases. The CDR3 contains 16 residues. Germline values: CDR1 MNHNS, CDR2 SASEGT. The CDR3 DNA follows: TGTGCCAGCACCCCCCGGGGTGACTCTAGCACAGATACGCAGTATTTT. This translates into CASTPRGDSSTDTQYF.

This clonotype was counted a few times. The chain links TRBV2 to TRBJ1-6; the D gene is possibly TRBD1 (5 bases). V was pared by 7 bases and J by 10 bases, with 17 bases between. CDR3 length: 14 amino acids. CDR1 SNHLY and CDR2 FYNNEI come from the germline V gene. The CDR3 spells CASTLAPGTSPLHF. In DNA form, the CDR3 reads TGTGCCAGCACCTTAGCCCCAGGGACCTCACCCCTCCACTTT.

The chain carries TRBV20-1 and TRBJ2-5; 9 bases are shared with TRBD1. J lost 5 bases, V lost 1 base, and 8 bases had no gene match. Germline CDR1 is DFQATT and CDR2 is SNEGSKA (reference sequence). This CDR3 is 15 amino acids long. The CDR3 loop reads CSARGTGGAVETQYF. CDR3 DNA: TGCAGTGCTAGAGGTACAGGGGGCGCGGTCGAGACCCAGTACTTC.

This clonotype was counted at least ten times. V gene TRBV28 combines with J gene TRBJ2-7, with a tentative D call TRBD1 (6 bases). Trimming removed 5 bases from V and 0 bases from J, with 17 bases in between. Germline CDR1 reads MDHEN; CDR2 reads SYDVKM. CDR3 length: 16 amino acids. The CDR3 loop is CASSPRQWTASYEQYF. DNA of the CDR3: TGTGCCAGCAGTCCCCGACAATGGACAGCCTCCTACGAGCAGTACTTC.